The 9 T cell receptor beta chains listed next were all sequenced from one sample in a study of shared clonotypes between healthy human individuals (dated by TCRdb to about 2020). The protocol used for the library was the immunoSEQ multiplex PCR assay. What TCRdb holds here is the immuneACCESS table cut down to in-frame rearrangements. Part of the clones is not present; checked against another copy, under half of the missing clones reflect an unresolved V gene, and the others are unexplained. In this sample the table shows roughly 650,000 clones, about 96% of which occur a single time. The biggest ten clones account for less than 0.12% of the sample. CD8 naive samples were CD45RO-negative cells positively selected for CCR7, giving a CD45RA+CCR7+ population that excluded TemRA cells. Sequenced sample: naive CD8+ T cells sorted from blood. In the paper's terms, the cell subset or site label means: CD45RA+CCR7+. The origin of the receptors is a woman in her 30s in good health.

This chain joins TRBV6-1 and TRBJ1-1; 7 positions agree with TRBD1. Per the germline V gene, CDR1 is MNHNS and CDR2 is SASEGT. V gave up 7 bases and J gave up 13 bases; unmatched junction bases: 18. The CDR3 has 14 amino acids. The DNA of the CDR3 is TGTGCCAGCACCTCGGGACAGACGAACACTGAAATTTTCTTT. It yields the protein CASTSGQTNTEIFF.

The rearrangement links TRBV7-6 to TRBJ2-7, with 10 positions matching TRBD1. Germline loops: CDR1 SGHVS, CDR2 FNYEAQ. CDR3 size: 15 residues. V gave up 5 bases and J gave up 1 base; unmatched junction bases: 5. In nucleotides, the CDR3 is TGTGCCAGCAGCCTGGGGACAGGGGTTTCCTACGAGCAGTACTTC. Translated, it gives CASSLGTGVSYEQYF.

The CDR3, as DNA: TGTGCCAGCAGCTCTCCAATTGAGAGCGGGAACTACAATGAGCAGTTCTTC. It yields the protein CASSSPIESGNYNEQFF. This chain links TRBV7-9 with TRBJ2-1; 7 nucleotides align to TRBD2. Trimming removed 4 bases from V and 3 bases from J; junction bases left unmatched: 12. The germline V gene encodes CDR1 SEHNR and CDR2 FQNEAQ (reference sequence). This CDR3 has 17 amino acids.

J is TRBJ2-1 and V is TRBV27; 9 bases map to TRBD1. The CDR3 extends over 14 amino acids. Per the germline V gene, CDR1 is MNHEY and CDR2 is SMNVEV (reference sequence). Losses at the gene ends were 1 base for V and 8 bases for J; bases not matched to a gene: 3. The CDR3 region has the DNA TGTGCCAGCAGTTTATTGGACAGGGGCCATGAGCAGTTCTTC. Protein product: CASSLLDRGHEQFF.

This chain joins TRBV16 and TRBJ2-7; a possible D gene is TRBD2 (6 bases). CDR3 length: 14 amino acids. Trimming cost V 2 bases and J 3 bases, with 11 bases left between them. The germline V gene has CDR1 KGHSY and CDR2 FQNENV. CDR3 DNA: TGTGCCAGCAGCCAACGGCTAGCGAACTACGAGCAGTACTTC. Protein sequence: CASSQRLANYEQYF. Based on the CDR3 plus reference TRBV16 and TRBJ2-7, the full variable domain is GEEVAQTPKHLVRGEGQKAKLYCAPIKGHSYVFWYQQVLKNEFKFLISFQNENVFDETGMPKERFSAKCLPNSPCSLEIQATKLEDSAVYFCASSQRLANYEQYFGPGTRLTVT.

The chain couples TRBV19 to TRBJ1-6; 7 bases line up with TRBD1. V lost 4 bases to trimming and J lost 9 bases; unmatched junction nucleotides: 9. The CDR3 extends over 15 amino acids. Germline-derived CDR1 and CDR2 are LNHDA and SQIVND (reference sequence). The CDR3 DNA follows: TGTGCCAGTAGTACTGAGACAGGGTCGGTTTCACCCCTCCACTTT. Translated, it gives CASSTETGSVSPLHF. The whole variable domain, remainder taken from reference TRBV19 and TRBJ1-6, is DGGITQSPKYLFRKEGQNVTLSCEQNLNHDAMYWYRQDPGQGLRLIYYSQIVNDFQKGDIAEGYSVSREKKESFPLTVTSAQKNPTAFYLCASSTETGSVSPLHFGNGTRLTVT.

In DNA form, the CDR3 reads TGTGCCAGTATGGACTTGAGGGGCAATGAGCAGTTCTTC. It translates to CASMDLRGNEQFF. The rearrangement uses TRBV19 and TRBJ2-1, with D perhaps assigned TRBD1 or TRBD2 (5 bases each). The CDR3 is 13 amino acids. The V gene lost 7 bases and the J gene lost 6 bases, with 13 bases spanning the gap. Germline V gene sequence: CDR1 LNHDA, CDR2 SQIVND (reference sequence). Looking up the rest from reference TRBV19 and TRBJ2-1 gives the full variable domain: DGGITQSPKYLFRKEGQNVTLSCEQNLNHDAMYWYRQDPGQGLRLIYYSQIVNDFQKGDIAEGYSVSREKKESFPLTVTSAQKNPTAFYLCASMDLRGNEQFFGPGTRLTVL.

The chain is built from TRBV28 and TRBJ2-5; maybe TRBD1 (6 bases). Trimming pared 5 bases from V and 7 bases from J, leaving 17 bases between. The CDR3 is 14 amino acids. Germline loops: CDR1 MDHEN, CDR2 SYDVKM. For the CDR3, the DNA is TGTGCCAGCAGTCCCAGTACAGGGAAGGGGACCCAGTACTTC. Translated, it gives CASSPSTGKGTQYF.

The rearrangement uses TRBV2 and TRBJ1-4; no firm D call. The germline V gene has CDR1 SNHLY and CDR2 FYNNEI. The V end lost 5 bases, the J end lost 0 bases, and 10 bases lay between the germline ends. CDR3 size: 15 residues. The CDR3 loop is CASSQTVTTNEKLFF. CDR3 sequence (DNA): TGTGCCAGCAGTCAAACGGTAACAACTAATGAAAAACTGTTTTTT.